These 3 T cell receptor beta chains share one sample of origin, sequenced in a study of cytomegalovirus exposure and HLA in healthy donors. It was with 60 Vbeta and 13 Jbeta primers that the PCR ran. This table comes from immunoSEQ multiplex PCR, and its TCRdb copy is limited to in-frame clones, with some not included. This repertoire shows some 170,000 clones, 80% to 90% found once; its top ten account for around 6.7%. The sample consisted of PBMCs. Source of these receptors: a woman aged 25 to 39 in good health and CMV-seropositive.

CDR3 protein: CSMWGVYGYTF. CDR3 DNA: TGCAGTATGTGGGGAGTCTATGGCTACACCTTC. The chain has TRBV20-1 and TRBJ1-2; D call uncertain. Germline lookup yields CDR1 DFQATT and CDR2 SNEGSKA (reference sequence). Trimming pared 8 bases from V and 4 bases from J, leaving 11 bases between. The CDR3 is 11 residues long.

The V and J genes are TRBV5-6 and TRBJ2-7, with 7 bases fitting TRBD1. The germline CDR1 and CDR2 sequences are SGHDT and YYEEEE. V was pared by 6 bases and J by 6 bases, with 9 bases of the junction left unmatched. The CDR3 contains 13 residues. CDR3 DNA: TGTGCCAGCACCCGAACAGGGGCGCGCGAGCAGTACTTC. It encodes CASTRTGAREQYF.

The count of this clone is one. The rearrangement joins TRBV28 to TRBJ1-3, with D perhaps matching TRBD1 (5 bases). The germline V gene has CDR1 MDHEN and CDR2 SYDVKM. V dropped 6 bases and J dropped 0 bases, with 9 bases sitting between them. CDR3 length equals 14 residues. CDR3 region: CASRMTASGNTIYF. DNA of the CDR3: TGTGCCAGCAGGATGACAGCCTCTGGAAACACCATATATTTT. Using reference TRBV28 and TRBJ1-3 for the parts outside the CDR3, the full variable domain is DVKVTQSSRYLVKRTGEKVFLECVQDMDHENMFWYRQDPGLGLRLIYFSYDVKMKEKGDIPEGYSVSREKKERFSLILESASTNQTSMYLCASRMTASGNTIYFGEGSWLTVV.